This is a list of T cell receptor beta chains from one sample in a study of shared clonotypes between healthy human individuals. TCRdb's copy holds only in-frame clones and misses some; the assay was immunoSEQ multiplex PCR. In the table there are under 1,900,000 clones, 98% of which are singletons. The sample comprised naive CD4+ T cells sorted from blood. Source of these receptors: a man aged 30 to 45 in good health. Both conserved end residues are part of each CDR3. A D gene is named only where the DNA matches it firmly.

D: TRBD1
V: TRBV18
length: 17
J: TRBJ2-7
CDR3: CASSPLGQGALTYEQYF

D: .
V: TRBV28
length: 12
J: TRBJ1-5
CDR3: CASSLYVRPQHF

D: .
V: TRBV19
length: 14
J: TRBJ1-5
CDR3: CASNGQTSNQPQHF

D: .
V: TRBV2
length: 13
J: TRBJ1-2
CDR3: CASSEGVNYGYTF

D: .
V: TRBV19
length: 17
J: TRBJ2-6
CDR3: CASSIVGRASGANVLTF

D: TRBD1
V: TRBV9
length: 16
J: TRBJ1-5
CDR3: CASSAGTEKPNQPQHF

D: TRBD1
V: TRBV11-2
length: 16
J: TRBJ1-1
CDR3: CASSLSRQGQNTEAFF

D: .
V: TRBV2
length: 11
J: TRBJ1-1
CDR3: CASSDPREAFF

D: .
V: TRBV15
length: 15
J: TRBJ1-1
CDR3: CATSREVVMNTEAFF

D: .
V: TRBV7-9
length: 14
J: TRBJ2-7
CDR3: CASSSRDGSYEQYF

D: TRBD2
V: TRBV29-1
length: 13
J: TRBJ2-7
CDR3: CSTTSGSFDEQYF

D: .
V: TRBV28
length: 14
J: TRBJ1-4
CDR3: CAIGGTGRTEKLFF

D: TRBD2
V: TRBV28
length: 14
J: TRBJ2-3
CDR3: CASSFSGSRDTQYF

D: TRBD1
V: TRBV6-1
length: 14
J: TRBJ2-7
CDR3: CASHRDRVIYEQYF

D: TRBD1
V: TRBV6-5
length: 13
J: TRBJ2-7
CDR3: CASSSGQGTSQYF

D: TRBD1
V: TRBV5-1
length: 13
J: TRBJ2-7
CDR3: CASSSGQGDEQYF

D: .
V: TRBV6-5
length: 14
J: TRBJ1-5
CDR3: CASSQEREDQPQHF

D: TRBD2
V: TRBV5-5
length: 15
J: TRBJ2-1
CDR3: CASSPGTSGYNEQFF

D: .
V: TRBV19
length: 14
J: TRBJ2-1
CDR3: CASSNRENGAEQFF

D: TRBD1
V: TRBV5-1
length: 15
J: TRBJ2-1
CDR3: CASSYRDSLYNEQFF

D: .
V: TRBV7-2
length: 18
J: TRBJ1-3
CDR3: CASSLVTIGASSGNTIYF

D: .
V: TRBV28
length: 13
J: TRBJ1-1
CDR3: CASRGPGDTEAFF

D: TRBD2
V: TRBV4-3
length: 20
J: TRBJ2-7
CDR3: CASSHRTSGGREGSSYEQYF

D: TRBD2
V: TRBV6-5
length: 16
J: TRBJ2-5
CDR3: CASSYARGRAQETQYF

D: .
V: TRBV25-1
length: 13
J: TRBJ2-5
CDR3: CASSEWGKETQYF

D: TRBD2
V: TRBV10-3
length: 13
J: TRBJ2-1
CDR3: CAIGTSGDNEQFF

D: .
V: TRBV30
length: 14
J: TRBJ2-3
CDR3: CAWTPGGYTDTQYF

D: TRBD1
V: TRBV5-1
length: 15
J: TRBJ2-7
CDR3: CASRTSGTGVFEQYF

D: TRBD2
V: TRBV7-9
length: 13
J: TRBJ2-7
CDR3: CASSLGAGYEQYF

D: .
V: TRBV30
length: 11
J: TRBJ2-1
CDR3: CAWNYYNEQFF

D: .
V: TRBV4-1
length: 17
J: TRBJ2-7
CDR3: CASSQDRRTAVSYEQYF

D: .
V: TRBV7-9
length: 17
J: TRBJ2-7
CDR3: CASSLISTGGVSYEQYF

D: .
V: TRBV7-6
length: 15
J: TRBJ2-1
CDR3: CASSLDGLKANEQFF

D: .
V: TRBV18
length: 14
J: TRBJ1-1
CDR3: CASSPDRGNTEAFF

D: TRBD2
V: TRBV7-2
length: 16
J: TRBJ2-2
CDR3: CASSLALAGITGELFF

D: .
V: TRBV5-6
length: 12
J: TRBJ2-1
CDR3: CASRQTDNEQFF

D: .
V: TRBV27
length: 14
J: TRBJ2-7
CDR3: CASSLMGGRYEQYF

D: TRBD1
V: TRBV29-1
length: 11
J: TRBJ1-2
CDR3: CSGGTGPGYTF

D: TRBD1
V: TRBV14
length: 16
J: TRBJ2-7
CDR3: CASSPHAGQGTYEQYF

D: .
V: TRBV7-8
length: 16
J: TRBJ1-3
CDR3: CASSLAGRYSGNTIYF

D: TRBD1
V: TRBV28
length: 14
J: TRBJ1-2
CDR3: CASREGAPGYGYTF

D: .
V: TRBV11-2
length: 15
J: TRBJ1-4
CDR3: CASSLRSGVGRKLFF

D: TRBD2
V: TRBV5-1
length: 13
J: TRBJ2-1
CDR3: CASSYLADNEQFF

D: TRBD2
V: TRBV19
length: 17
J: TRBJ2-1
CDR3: CASSIGGGLAGNNEQFF

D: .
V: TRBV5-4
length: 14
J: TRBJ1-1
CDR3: CAQYRGGRSTEAFF

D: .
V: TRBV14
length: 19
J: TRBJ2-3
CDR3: CASSQGLGFRAAWADTQYF

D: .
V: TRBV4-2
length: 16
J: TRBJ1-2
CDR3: CASSQDRGRGFFGYTF

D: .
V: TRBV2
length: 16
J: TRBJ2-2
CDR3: CASSEYRGQLAGELFF

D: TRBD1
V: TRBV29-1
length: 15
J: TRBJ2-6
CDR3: CSVSGQYSGANVLTF

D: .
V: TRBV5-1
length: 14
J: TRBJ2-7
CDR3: CASSLVLAKNEQYF

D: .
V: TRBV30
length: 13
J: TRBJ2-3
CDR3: CAWSTSGKDAQYF

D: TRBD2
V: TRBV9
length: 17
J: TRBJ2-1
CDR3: CASSRDGGLAVYNEQFF

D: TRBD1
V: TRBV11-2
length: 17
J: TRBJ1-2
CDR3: CASSLTPQSGTGHGYTF

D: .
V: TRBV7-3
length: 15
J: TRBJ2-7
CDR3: CASSLIAGSSYEQYF

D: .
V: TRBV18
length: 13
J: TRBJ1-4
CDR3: CASSQNLGEKLFF

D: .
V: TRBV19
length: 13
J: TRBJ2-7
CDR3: CASSVRSGHEQYF